Listed below are T cell receptor beta chains from one sample, sequenced in a study of blood T cells in healthy people across ages. TCRdb reprocessed the 5' RACE reads with MiXCR, giving one entry per CDR3 protein. In the table there are some 1.6 million distinct CDR3 sequences, about 32% of which are singletons. What was sequenced was blood. These receptors originate from a woman aged 30 to 39 in good health. The CDR3 runs from the conserved cysteine through the conserved F or W. A D gene is named only where the DNA matches it firmly. Clone size is given for some rows only: seen once, a few or many times, or a class if the clone is expanded.

CASSYSGQGPYGYTF,TGTGCCAGCAGTTACTCGGGACAGGGGCCCTATGGCTACACCTTC,TRBD1,TRBJ1-2,15,TRBV6-5,few
CASSPLTREIYGYTF,TGTGCCAGCAGTCCCTTGACAAGGGAGATTTATGGCTACACCTTC,NA,TRBJ1-2,15,TRBV7-9,NA
CSVRGTSGSSYNEQFF,TGCAGCGTGCGCGGGACTAGCGGGAGTTCCTACAATGAGCAGTTCTTC,TRBD2,TRBJ2-1,16,TRBV29-1,few
CASSTGSLGLAGISSTDTQYF,TGCGCCAGCAGCACGGGCAGCCTTGGACTAGCGGGGATAAGTAGCACAGATACGCAGTATTTT,TRBD2,TRBJ2-3,21,TRBV5-1,few
CVSSQDHRSYEQYF,TGTGTCAGCAGCCAAGACCACAGATCCTACGAGCAGTACTTC,NA,TRBJ2-7,14,TRBV4-2,NA
CASSQAAGLTSGSSYEQYF,TGTGCCAGCAGCCAAGCGGCGGGCCTGACTAGCGGTAGCTCCTACGAGCAGTACTTC,TRBD2,TRBJ2-7,19,TRBV4-2,NA
CASSLGLDREAFF,TGTGCCAGCAGTCTAGGTCTTGACAGGGAAGCTTTCTTT,NA,TRBJ1-1,13,TRBV27,NA
CASRAHRGKSNQPQHF,TGTGCCAGCAGAGCGCACAGGGGGAAAAGCAATCAGCCCCAGCATTTT,TRBD1,TRBJ1-5,16,TRBV2,NA
CASGRTESSSGANVLTF,TGTGCCAGCGGGAGGACAGAATCCAGCTCTGGGGCCAACGTCCTGACTTTC,NA,TRBJ2-6,17,TRBV2,few
CASSAILAGDTPNEQFF,TGTGCCAGCAGTGCCATACTAGCGGGGGACACACCCAATGAGCAGTTCTTC,TRBD2,TRBJ2-1,17,TRBV12-3/TRBV12-4,NA
CASSSAGASSTDTQYF,TGCGCCAGCAGCTCGGCAGGAGCTTCCAGCACAGATACGCAGTATTTT,NA,TRBJ2-3,16,TRBV5-1,few
CASGTDGNPYEQYF,TGTGCCAGCGGGACGGATGGTAACCCCTACGAGCAGTACTTC,NA,TRBJ2-7,14,TRBV9,NA
CASSLAQGMDEQYF,TGTGCCAGCAGCTTAGCTCAGGGGATGGACGAGCAGTACTTC,NA,TRBJ2-7,14,TRBV7-9,NA
CASSLGLVGAFF,TGTGCCAGCAGTTTAGGGCTAGTGGGAGCTTTCTTT,NA,TRBJ1-1,12,TRBV12-3/TRBV12-4,NA
CATSDDGTTEQYF,TGTGCCACCAGTGATGACGGGACAACCGAGCAGTACTTT,NA,TRBJ2-7,13,TRBV24-1,NA
CASSLAPGSSGGGYTF,TGCGCCAGCAGCTTGGCCCCCGGGTCTTCCGGGGGGGGCTACACCTTC,NA,TRBJ1-2,16,TRBV5-1,NA
CASSLASGSFYEQYF,TGCGCCAGCAGCTTGGCTAGCGGGAGCTTCTACGAGCAGTACTTC,TRBD2,TRBJ2-7,15,TRBV5-1,many
CSATTGGVTQETQYF,TGCAGTGCCACGACGGGTGGGGTAACTCAAGAGACCCAGTACTTC,NA,TRBJ2-5,15,TRBV20-1,few
CSAKGQAGASYEQYF,TGCAGTGCAAAAGGACAGGCTGGGGCCTCCTACGAGCAGTACTTC,TRBD1,TRBJ2-7,15,TRBV20-1,NA
CSVEEGADGYTF,TGCAGCGTTGAGGAGGGGGCCGATGGCTACACCTTC,TRBD1,TRBJ1-2,12,TRBV29-1,NA
CASSHRTSAPGETQYF,TGTGCCAGCAGCCATAGGACTAGCGCCCCCGGAGAGACCCAGTACTTC,TRBD2,TRBJ2-5,16,TRBV27,NA
CASSLGGENTEAFF,TGTGCCAGCAGCTTAGGCGGGGAGAACACTGAAGCTTTCTTT,NA,TRBJ1-1,14,TRBV7-9,many
CASRAKVYGYTF,TGTGCCAGCAGGGCAAAAGTTTATGGCTACACCTTC,NA,TRBJ1-2,12,TRBV6-5,few
CASSLVGGQQDDTQYF,TGTGCCAGCAGCCTGGTGGGGGGGCAGCAGGATGATACGCAGTATTTT,NA,TRBJ2-3,16,TRBV7-6,many
CASTRGGVSTDTQYF,TGTGCCAGCACCCGAGGAGGGGTAAGCACAGATACGCAGTATTTT,NA,TRBJ2-3,15,TRBV2,few
CASSVGQGGDTQYF,TGTGCCAGCAGCGTCGGACAGGGGGGAGATACGCAGTATTTT,TRBD1,TRBJ2-3,14,TRBV7-9,few
CASSDPRQGIDTQYF,TGTGCCAGCAGCGACCCCCGACAGGGAATCGATACGCAGTATTTT,TRBD1,TRBJ2-3,15,TRBV25-1,NA
CATDRGDHNEQYF,TGTGCCACGGACAGGGGAGATCACAATGAGCAGTACTTC,TRBD1,TRBJ2-5,13,TRBV24-1,NA
CASSLDRHSYNEQFF,TGTGCCAGCAGCCTGGACAGGCATTCCTACAATGAGCAGTTCTTC,TRBD1,TRBJ2-1,15,TRBV11-3,few
CASSDSQSTDTQYF,TGTGCCAGCTCCGATAGCCAGAGCACAGATACGCAGTATTTT,NA,TRBJ2-3,14,TRBV6-4,NA
CASSPGTMDYGYTF,TGTGCCAGCAGCCCAGGGACAATGGACTATGGCTACACCTTC,NA,TRBJ1-2,14,TRBV6-1,NA
CASSLERIAGPLYEQYF,TGTGCCAGCAGCTTAGAAAGGATAGCGGGACCCCTTTACGAGCAGTACTTC,TRBD2,TRBJ2-7,17,TRBV7-8,few
CASSTRFGGQTGGYTF,TGTGCCAGCAGCACCCGATTCGGGGGACAGACTGGGGGCTACACCTTC,TRBD1,TRBJ1-2,16,TRBV9,NA
CASSQETGGLNTEAFF,TGCGCCAGCAGCCAAGAGACAGGGGGCTTGAACACTGAAGCTTTCTTT,TRBD1,TRBJ1-1,16,TRBV4-1,NA
CASSPHSPYNSPLHF,TGTGCCAGCAGCCCGCATAGTCCCTATAATTCACCCCTCCACTTT,NA,TRBJ1-6,15,TRBV28,NA
CSARPVSTDTQYF,TGCAGTGCTCGTCCGGTTAGCACAGATACGCAGTATTTT,NA,TRBJ2-3,13,TRBV20-1,NA
CASSDRGFSYGYTF,TGTGCCAGCAGCGACAGGGGGTTTAGCTATGGCTACACCTTC,TRBD1,TRBJ1-2,14,TRBV2,NA
CASSPTPGASKSGANVLTF,TGTGCCAGCAGCCCCACGCCTGGGGCCTCTAAGTCTGGGGCCAACGTCCTGACTTTC,NA,TRBJ2-6,19,TRBV7-6,NA
CASSPGTAALYGYTF,TGTGCCAGCAGCCCAGGGACAGCCGCACTCTATGGCTACACCTTC,TRBD1,TRBJ1-2,15,TRBV7-9,NA
CASNRQGHYEQYF,TGCGCCAGTAACAGACAGGGCCACTACGAGCAGTACTTC,TRBD1,TRBJ2-7,13,TRBV10-2,NA
CACREGGTDTQYF,TGTGCCTGCAGGGAGGGGGGCACAGATACGCAGTATTTT,NA,TRBJ2-3,13,TRBV6-6,NA
CASSFGSGTLGYTF,TGTGCCAGCAGTTTCGGGTCAGGGACATTGGGCTACACCTTC,NA,TRBJ1-2,14,TRBV27,NA
CSATQGNGETQYF,TGCAGTGCTACACAGGGGAACGGGGAGACCCAGTACTTC,TRBD1,TRBJ2-5,13,TRBV20-1,many
CSARDTGGYTEAFF,TGCAGTGCTAGAGATACAGGGGGATACACTGAAGCTTTCTTT,TRBD1,TRBJ1-1,14,TRBV20-1,few
CASSPGTGGREANETLFF,TGTGCCAGCAGCCCTGGGACAGGGGGCAGGGAGGCTAATGAAACACTGTTTTTT,NA,TRBJ1-4,18,TRBV21-1,few
CASSIGREGETEAFF,TGCGCCAGCAGCATCGGGCGAGAGGGGGAGACTGAAGCTTTCTTT,NA,TRBJ1-1,15,TRBV4-1,few
CASSLVLDDTQYF,TGCGCCAGCAGCTTAGTACTCGATGATACGCAGTATTTT,NA,TRBJ2-3,13,TRBV5-1,NA
CASSVGYDRPNTEAFF,TGCGCCAGCAGCGTGGGCTACGATCGACCGAACACTGAAGCTTTCTTT,NA,TRBJ1-1,16,TRBV5-1,NA
CSARQGNGGELFF,TGCAGTGCTAGACAGGGTAACGGCGGGGAGCTGTTTTTT,NA,TRBJ2-2,13,TRBV20-1,NA